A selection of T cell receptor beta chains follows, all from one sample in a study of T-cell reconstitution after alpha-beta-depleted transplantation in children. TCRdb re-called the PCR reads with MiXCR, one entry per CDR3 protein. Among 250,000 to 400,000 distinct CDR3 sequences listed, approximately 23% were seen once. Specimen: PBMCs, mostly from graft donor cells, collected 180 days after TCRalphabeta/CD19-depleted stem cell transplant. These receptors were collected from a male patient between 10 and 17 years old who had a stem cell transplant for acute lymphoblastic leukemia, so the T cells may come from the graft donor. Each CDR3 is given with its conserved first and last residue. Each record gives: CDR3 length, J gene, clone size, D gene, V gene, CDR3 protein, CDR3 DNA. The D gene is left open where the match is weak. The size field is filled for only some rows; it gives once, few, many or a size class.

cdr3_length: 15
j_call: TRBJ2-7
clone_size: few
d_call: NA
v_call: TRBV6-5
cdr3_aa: CASSYSLGGWYEQYF
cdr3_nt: TGTGCCAGCAGTTACTCGCTAGGAGGTTGGTACGAGCAGTACTTC

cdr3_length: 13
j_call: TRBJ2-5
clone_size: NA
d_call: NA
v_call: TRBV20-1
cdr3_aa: CSAPSSSAGTQYF
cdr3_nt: TGCAGTGCTCCCTCCTCTAGTGCAGGGACCCAGTACTTC

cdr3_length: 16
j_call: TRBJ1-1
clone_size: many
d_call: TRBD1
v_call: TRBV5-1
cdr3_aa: CASSTGTGIMNTEAFF
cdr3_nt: TGCGCCAGCAGCACCGGGACAGGGATCATGAACACTGAAGCTTTCTTT

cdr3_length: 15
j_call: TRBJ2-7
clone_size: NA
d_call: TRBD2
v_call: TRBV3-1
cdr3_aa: CASSQGLAGGFEQYF
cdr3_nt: TGTGCCAGCAGCCAGGGACTAGCGGGAGGTTTCGAGCAGTACTTC

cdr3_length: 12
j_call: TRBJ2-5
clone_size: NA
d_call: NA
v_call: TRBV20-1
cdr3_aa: CSASPPQETQYF
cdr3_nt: TGCAGTGCTAGCCCCCCGCAAGAGACCCAGTACTTC

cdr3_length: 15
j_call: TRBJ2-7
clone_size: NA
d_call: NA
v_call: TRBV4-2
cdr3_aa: CASSQAGGGGYEQYF
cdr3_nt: TGTGCCAGCAGCCAAGCAGGGGGGGGAGGGTACGAGCAGTACTTC

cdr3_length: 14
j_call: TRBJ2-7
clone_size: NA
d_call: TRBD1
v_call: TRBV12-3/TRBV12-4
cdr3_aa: CASSGQGAYYEQHF
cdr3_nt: TGTGCCAGCAGCGGACAGGGGGCCTACTACGAGCAGCACTTC

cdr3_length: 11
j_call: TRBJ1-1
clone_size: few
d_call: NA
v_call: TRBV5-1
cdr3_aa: CASSLNREAFF
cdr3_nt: TGCGCCAGCAGCTTGAACAGAGAAGCTTTCTTT

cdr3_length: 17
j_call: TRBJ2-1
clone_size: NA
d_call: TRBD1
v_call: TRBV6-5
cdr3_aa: CASSSPQGALSYNEQFF
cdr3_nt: TGTGCCAGCAGTTCTCCCCAGGGGGCCCTCTCCTACAATGAGCAGTTCTTC

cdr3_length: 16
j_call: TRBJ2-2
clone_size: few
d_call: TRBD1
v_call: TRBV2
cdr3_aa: CASSWAGGVGGGELFF
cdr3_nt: TGTGCCAGCAGTTGGGCAGGGGGCGTTGGCGGCGGGGAGCTGTTTTTT

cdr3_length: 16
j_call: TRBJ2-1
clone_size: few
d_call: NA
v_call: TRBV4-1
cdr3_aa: CASSQGTRGLYNEQFF
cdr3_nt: TGCGCCAGCAGCCAAGGGACGCGGGGGCTCTACAATGAGCAGTTCTTC

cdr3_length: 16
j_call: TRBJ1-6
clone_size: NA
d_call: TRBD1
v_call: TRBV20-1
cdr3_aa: CSARRPGQGIGSPLHF
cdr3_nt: TGCAGTGCTAGACGCCCGGGACAGGGAATTGGTTCACCCCTCCACTTT

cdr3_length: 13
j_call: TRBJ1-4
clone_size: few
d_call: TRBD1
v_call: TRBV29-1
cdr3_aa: CSVEGQGSEKLFF
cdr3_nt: TGCAGCGTTGAGGGACAGGGAAGCGAAAAACTGTTTTTT

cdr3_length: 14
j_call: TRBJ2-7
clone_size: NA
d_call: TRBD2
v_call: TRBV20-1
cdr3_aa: CSARDWLAGSEQYF
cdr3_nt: TGCAGTGCTAGAGATTGGCTAGCGGGAAGCGAGCAGTACTTC

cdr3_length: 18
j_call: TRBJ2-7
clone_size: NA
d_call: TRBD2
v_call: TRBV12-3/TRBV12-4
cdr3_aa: CASSFGGLAGSVPYEQYF
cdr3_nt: TGTGCCAGCAGTTTTGGGGGACTAGCGGGATCGGTACCCTACGAGCAGTACTTC

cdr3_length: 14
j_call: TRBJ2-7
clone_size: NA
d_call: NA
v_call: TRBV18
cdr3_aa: CASSPPQASYEQYF
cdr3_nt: TGTGCCAGCTCACCACCACAGGCTTCCTACGAGCAGTACTTC

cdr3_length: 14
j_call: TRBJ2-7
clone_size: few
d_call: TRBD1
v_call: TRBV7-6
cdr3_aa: CASSLTGTGAEQYF
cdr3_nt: TGTGCCAGCAGCCTCACCGGGACAGGGGCCGAGCAGTACTTC

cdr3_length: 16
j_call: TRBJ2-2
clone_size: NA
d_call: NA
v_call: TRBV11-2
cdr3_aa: CASSSGHAGNTGELFF
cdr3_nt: TGTGCCAGCAGCTCTGGACATGCAGGGAACACCGGGGAGCTGTTTTTT

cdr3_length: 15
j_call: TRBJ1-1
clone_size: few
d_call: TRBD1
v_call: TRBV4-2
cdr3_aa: CASSPGGQPNTEAFF
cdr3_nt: TGTGCCAGCAGCCCGGGGGGACAGCCGAACACTGAAGCTTTCTTT

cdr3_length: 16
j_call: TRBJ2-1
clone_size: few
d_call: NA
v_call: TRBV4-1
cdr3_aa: CASSQEPPLRVNEQFF
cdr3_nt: TGCGCCAGCAGCCAAGAACCCCCTTTGAGGGTCAATGAGCAGTTCTTC

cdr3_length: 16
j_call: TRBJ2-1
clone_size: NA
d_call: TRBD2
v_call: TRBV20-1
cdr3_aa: CSARNAGGLRYNEQFF
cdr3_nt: TGCAGTGCTAGAAACGCGGGAGGGCTCCGCTACAATGAGCAGTTCTTC

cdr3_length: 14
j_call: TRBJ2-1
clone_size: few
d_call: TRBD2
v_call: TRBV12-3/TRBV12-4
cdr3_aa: CASTSGLAGVEQFF
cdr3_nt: TGTGCCAGCACCTCGGGACTAGCGGGAGTGGAGCAGTTCTTC

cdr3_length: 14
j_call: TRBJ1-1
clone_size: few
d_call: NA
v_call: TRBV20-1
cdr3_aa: CSARDSDYNTEAFF
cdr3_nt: TGCAGTGCTAGAGATTCAGATTATAACACTGAAGCTTTCTTT

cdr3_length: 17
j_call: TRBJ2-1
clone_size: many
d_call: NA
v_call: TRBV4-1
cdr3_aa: CASSQDTRTGTYNEQFF
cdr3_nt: TGCGCCAGCAGCCAAGATACAAGGACGGGTACCTACAATGAGCAGTTCTTC

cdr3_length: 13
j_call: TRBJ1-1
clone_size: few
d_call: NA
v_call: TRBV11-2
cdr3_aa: CATKTLLNTEAFF
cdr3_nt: TGTGCCACCAAGACGCTTCTGAACACTGAAGCTTTCTTT

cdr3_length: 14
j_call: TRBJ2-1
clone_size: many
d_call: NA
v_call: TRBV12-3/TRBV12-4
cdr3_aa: CASSLSGIYNEQFF
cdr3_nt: TGTGCCAGCAGTTTAAGTGGCATATACAATGAGCAGTTCTTC

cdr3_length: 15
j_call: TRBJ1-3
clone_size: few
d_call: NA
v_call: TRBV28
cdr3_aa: CASSSNSGVRNTIYF
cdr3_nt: TGTGCCAGCAGTTCCAACTCAGGGGTCCGAAACACCATATATTTT

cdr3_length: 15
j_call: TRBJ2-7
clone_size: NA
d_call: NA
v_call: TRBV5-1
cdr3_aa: CASSLQALSSYEQYF
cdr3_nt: TGCGCCAGCAGCCTTCAGGCTTTGAGCTCCTACGAGCAGTACTTC

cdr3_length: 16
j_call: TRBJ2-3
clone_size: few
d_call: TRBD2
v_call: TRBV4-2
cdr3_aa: CASSPRGLAGTDTQYF
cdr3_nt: TGTGCCAGCAGCCCCCGGGGACTAGCGGGAACAGATACGCAGTATTTT

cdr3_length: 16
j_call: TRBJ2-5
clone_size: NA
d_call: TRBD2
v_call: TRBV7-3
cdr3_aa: CASSVGLAGGAETQYF
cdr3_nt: TGTGCCAGCAGCGTAGGACTAGCGGGAGGGGCAGAGACCCAGTACTTC

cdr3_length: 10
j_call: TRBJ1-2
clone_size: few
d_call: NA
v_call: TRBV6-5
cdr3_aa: CASRGVGYTF
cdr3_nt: TGTGCCAGCAGGGGGGTAGGCTACACCTTC

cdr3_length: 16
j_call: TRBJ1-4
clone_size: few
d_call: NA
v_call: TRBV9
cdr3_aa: CASSVRMSATNEKLFF
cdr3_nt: TGTGCCAGCAGCGTAAGAATGAGTGCAACTAATGAAAAACTGTTTTTT

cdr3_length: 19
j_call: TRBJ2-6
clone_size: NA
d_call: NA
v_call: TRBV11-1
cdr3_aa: CASSPRAGHKRTGANVLTF
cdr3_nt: TGTGCCAGCAGCCCAAGGGCAGGGCATAAGAGGACTGGGGCCAACGTCCTGACTTTC

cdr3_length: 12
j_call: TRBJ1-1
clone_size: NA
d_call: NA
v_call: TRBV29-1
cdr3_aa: CSARTENTEAFF
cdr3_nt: TGCAGCGCTAGGACAGAGAACACTGAAGCTTTCTTT

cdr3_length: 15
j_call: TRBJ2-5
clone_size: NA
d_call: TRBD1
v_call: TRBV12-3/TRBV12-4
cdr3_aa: CASSPPDRVQETQYF
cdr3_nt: TGTGCCAGCAGTCCCCCGGACAGGGTGCAAGAGACCCAGTACTTC

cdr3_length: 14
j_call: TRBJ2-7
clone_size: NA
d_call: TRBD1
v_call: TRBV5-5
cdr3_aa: CASSPLGVVDRGYF
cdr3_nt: TGTGCCAGCAGCCCCCTGGGGGTTGTGGACAGGGGGTACTTC

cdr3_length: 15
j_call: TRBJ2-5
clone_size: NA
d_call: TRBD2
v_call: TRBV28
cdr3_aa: CASYNGGRAIETQYF
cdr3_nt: TGTGCCAGCTACAATGGCGGGAGGGCCATTGAGACCCAGTACTTC

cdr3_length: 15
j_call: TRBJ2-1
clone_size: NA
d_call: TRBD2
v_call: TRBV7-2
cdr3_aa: CASSLSLAGVNEQFF
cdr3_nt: TGTGCCAGCAGCTTAAGTCTAGCGGGAGTCAATGAGCAGTTCTTC

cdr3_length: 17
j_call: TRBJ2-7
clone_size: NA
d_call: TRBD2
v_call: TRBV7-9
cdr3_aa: CASSGTSGRGGFYEQYF
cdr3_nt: TGTGCCAGCTCCGGGACTAGCGGGCGGGGGGGCTTCTACGAGCAGTACTTC

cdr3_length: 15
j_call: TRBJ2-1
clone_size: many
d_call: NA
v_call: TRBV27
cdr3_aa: CASSLGGNSYNEQFF
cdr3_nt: TGTGCCAGCAGTTTAGGGGGGAACTCCTACAATGAGCAGTTCTTC

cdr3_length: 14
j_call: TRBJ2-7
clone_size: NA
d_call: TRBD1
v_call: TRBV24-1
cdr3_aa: CATSETGTGWRQYF
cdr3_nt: TGTGCCACCAGTGAGACCGGGACAGGCTGGCGGCAGTACTTC

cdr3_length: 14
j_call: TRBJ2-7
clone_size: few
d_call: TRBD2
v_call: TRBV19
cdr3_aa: CASSIASGTYEQYF
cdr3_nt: TGTGCCAGTAGTATAGCTAGCGGGACCTACGAGCAGTACTTC

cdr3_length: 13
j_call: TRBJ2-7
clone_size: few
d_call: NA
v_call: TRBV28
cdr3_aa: CASSFRPLYEQYF
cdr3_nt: TGTGCCAGCAGTTTCAGGCCCCTCTACGAGCAGTACTTC

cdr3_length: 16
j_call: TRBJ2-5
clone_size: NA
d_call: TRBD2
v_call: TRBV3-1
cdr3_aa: CASNTKRLAGKETQYF
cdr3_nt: TGTGCCAGCAACACAAAACGGCTAGCGGGGAAAGAGACCCAGTACTTC

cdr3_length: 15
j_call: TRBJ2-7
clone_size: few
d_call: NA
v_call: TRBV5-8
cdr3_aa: CASSESPGRAYEQYF
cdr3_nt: TGTGCCAGCAGCGAGAGTCCCGGGCGGGCCTACGAGCAGTACTTC

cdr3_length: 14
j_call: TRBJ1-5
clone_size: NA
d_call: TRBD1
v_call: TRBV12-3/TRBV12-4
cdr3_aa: CASSLDRFNQPQHF
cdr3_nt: TGTGCCAGCAGTTTGGACAGGTTCAATCAGCCCCAGCATTTT

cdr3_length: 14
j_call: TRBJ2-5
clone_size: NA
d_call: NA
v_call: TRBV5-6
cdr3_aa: CASSPFRLQETQYF
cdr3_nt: TGTGCCAGCAGCCCGTTCAGGTTGCAAGAGACCCAGTACTTC

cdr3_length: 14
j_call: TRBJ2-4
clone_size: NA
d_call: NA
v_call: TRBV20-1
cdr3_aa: CSARDEGGSNIQYF
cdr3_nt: TGCAGTGCTAGAGATGAGGGGGGGAGTAACATTCAGTACTTC

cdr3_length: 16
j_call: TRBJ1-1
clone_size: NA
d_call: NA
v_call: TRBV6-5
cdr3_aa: CASSYGGRVVVGEAFF
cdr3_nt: TGTGCCAGCAGTTACGGTGGCAGGGTAGTGGTAGGCGAAGCTTTCTTT

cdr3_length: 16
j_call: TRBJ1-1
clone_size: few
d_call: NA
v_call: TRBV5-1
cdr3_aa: CASSFSIVSMNTEAFF
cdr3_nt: TGCGCCAGCAGCTTCTCCATAGTATCCATGAACACTGAAGCTTTCTTT

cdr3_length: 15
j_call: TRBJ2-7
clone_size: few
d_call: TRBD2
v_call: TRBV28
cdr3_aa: CASSFLAGVNYEQYF
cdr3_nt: TGTGCCAGCAGTTTCCTAGCGGGAGTCAACTACGAGCAGTACTTC

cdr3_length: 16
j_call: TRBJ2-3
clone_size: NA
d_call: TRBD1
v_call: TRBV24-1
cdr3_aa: CATSDRDSRSTDTQYF
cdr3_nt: TGTGCCACCAGTGATCGGGACAGCCGGAGCACAGATACGCAGTATTTT

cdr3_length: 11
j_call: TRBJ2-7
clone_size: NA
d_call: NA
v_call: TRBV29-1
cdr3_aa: CSVSSENEQYF
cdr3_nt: TGCAGCGTTAGTTCAGAGAACGAGCAGTACTTC

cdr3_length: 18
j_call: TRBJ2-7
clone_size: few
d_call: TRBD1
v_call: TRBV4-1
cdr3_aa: CASSQDHLRGTGVYEQYF
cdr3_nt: TGCGCCAGCAGCCAAGATCATCTTAGGGGGACAGGGGTCTACGAGCAGTACTTC